The 9 T cell receptor beta chains below all came from one sample that was sequenced in a study of T cell responses to AZD1222 COVID-19 vaccine. Libraries were prepared by immunoSEQ multiplex PCR; TCRdb keeps only in-frame clonotypes and omits some of them. The sample has 130,000 to 150,000 clones, about 89% seen once. The starting material was peripheral blood, obtained on day 0 of MenACWY control vaccination. The receptors come from an adult in good health.

The rearrangement joins TRBV12-3 or TRBV12-4 to TRBJ1-2; D is uncertain. This CDR3 spans 12 amino acids. Trimming left V 7 bases short and J 3 bases short, with 9 bases between. The CDR3 here is CASIHRDYGYTF. CDR3 in DNA: TGTGCCAGCATCCATAGAGACTATGGCTACACCTTC.

This chain uses TRBV11-2 with TRBJ1-2; D may be TRBD1 (6 bases). The V gene's germline CDR1 is SGHAT and CDR2 FQNNGV. The V end was cut by 5 bases, the J end by 1 base, with 8 bases between. This CDR3 has 13 amino acids. The CDR3 reads CASSRTDNYGYTF. CDR3 in DNA: TGTGCCAGCAGCCGGACAGATAACTATGGCTACACCTTC.

This chain connects TRBV11-2 to TRBJ2-7; no definite D call. The germline CDR1 and CDR2 sequences are SGHAT and FQNNGV. The CDR3 is 12 residues long. V was cut by 0 bases and J by 6 bases, with 6 bases left in between. CDR3 protein: CASSLETGEQYF. DNA for the CDR3: TGTGCCAGCAGCTTAGAAACGGGCGAGCAGTACTTC.

This clone appeared once. V is TRBV11-2 and J is TRBJ2-1; the D is unclear. This CDR3 has 13 residues. The V end lost 5 bases, the J end lost 7 bases, and 12 bases lay between the germline ends. Germline V gives CDR1 SGHAT, CDR2 FQNNGV. CDR3 nucleotide sequence: TGTGCCAGCAGCGTTCAGGTCAGGAATGAGCAGTTCTTC. Amino acids: CASSVQVRNEQFF.

CDR3 DNA: TGTGCCAGCAGCTTCACGGAGGATCAGCCCCAGCATTTT. This encodes CASSFTEDQPQHF. The V gene is TRBV11-2, the J gene TRBJ1-5; D is undetermined. The germline gives CDR1 SGHAT, CDR2 FQNNGV. The V end was cut by 3 bases, the J end by 5 bases, with 8 bases between. The CDR3 is made up of 13 amino acids.

This clone has just one count. CDR3 coding DNA: TGTGCCAGCAGTCAACAGGGGGCTAAAGCTTTCTTT. Translating it yields CASSQQGAKAFF. The J gene is TRBJ1-1, the V gene TRBV28, with TRBD1 identical over 9 bases. The ends lost 5 bases at V and 9 bases at J; junction bases unmatched: 4. CDR1 and CDR2 (germline): MDHEN, SYDVKM. The CDR3 has 12 amino acids.

V gene TRBV7-3 combines with J gene TRBJ2-1, with 8 bases matching TRBD1. Germline CDR1 SGHTA, CDR2 FQGTGA. Unmatched junction bases numbered 8, after V lost 5 bases and J lost 8 bases. This CDR3 has 14 amino acids. CDR3 region: CASSPDRAGDEQFF. DNA for the CDR3: TGTGCCAGCAGCCCGGACAGGGCAGGGGATGAGCAGTTCTTC.

The chain combines TRBV10-2 with TRBJ1-2, with D possibly TRBD1 on 5 matching bases. This CDR3 is built from 13 residues. CDR1 is WSHSY and CDR2 is SAAADI in the germline V gene. Deletions cut 0 bases from V and 6 bases from J, with 8 bases between. CDR3 DNA: TGCGCCAGCAGTGAGTCAATAGGGGATGGCTACACCTTC. Amino acids: CASSESIGDGYTF.

The rearrangement uses TRBV6-5 and TRBJ1-2; no firm D call. Germline-derived CDR1 and CDR2 are MNHEY and SVGAGI. CDR3 length: 14 residues. V lost 0 bases and J lost 8, with 13 bases in between. For the CDR3, the DNA is TGTGCCAGCAGTTACTCGTTCATAGGAAAAGGCTACACCTTC. Translating it yields CASSYSFIGKGYTF.